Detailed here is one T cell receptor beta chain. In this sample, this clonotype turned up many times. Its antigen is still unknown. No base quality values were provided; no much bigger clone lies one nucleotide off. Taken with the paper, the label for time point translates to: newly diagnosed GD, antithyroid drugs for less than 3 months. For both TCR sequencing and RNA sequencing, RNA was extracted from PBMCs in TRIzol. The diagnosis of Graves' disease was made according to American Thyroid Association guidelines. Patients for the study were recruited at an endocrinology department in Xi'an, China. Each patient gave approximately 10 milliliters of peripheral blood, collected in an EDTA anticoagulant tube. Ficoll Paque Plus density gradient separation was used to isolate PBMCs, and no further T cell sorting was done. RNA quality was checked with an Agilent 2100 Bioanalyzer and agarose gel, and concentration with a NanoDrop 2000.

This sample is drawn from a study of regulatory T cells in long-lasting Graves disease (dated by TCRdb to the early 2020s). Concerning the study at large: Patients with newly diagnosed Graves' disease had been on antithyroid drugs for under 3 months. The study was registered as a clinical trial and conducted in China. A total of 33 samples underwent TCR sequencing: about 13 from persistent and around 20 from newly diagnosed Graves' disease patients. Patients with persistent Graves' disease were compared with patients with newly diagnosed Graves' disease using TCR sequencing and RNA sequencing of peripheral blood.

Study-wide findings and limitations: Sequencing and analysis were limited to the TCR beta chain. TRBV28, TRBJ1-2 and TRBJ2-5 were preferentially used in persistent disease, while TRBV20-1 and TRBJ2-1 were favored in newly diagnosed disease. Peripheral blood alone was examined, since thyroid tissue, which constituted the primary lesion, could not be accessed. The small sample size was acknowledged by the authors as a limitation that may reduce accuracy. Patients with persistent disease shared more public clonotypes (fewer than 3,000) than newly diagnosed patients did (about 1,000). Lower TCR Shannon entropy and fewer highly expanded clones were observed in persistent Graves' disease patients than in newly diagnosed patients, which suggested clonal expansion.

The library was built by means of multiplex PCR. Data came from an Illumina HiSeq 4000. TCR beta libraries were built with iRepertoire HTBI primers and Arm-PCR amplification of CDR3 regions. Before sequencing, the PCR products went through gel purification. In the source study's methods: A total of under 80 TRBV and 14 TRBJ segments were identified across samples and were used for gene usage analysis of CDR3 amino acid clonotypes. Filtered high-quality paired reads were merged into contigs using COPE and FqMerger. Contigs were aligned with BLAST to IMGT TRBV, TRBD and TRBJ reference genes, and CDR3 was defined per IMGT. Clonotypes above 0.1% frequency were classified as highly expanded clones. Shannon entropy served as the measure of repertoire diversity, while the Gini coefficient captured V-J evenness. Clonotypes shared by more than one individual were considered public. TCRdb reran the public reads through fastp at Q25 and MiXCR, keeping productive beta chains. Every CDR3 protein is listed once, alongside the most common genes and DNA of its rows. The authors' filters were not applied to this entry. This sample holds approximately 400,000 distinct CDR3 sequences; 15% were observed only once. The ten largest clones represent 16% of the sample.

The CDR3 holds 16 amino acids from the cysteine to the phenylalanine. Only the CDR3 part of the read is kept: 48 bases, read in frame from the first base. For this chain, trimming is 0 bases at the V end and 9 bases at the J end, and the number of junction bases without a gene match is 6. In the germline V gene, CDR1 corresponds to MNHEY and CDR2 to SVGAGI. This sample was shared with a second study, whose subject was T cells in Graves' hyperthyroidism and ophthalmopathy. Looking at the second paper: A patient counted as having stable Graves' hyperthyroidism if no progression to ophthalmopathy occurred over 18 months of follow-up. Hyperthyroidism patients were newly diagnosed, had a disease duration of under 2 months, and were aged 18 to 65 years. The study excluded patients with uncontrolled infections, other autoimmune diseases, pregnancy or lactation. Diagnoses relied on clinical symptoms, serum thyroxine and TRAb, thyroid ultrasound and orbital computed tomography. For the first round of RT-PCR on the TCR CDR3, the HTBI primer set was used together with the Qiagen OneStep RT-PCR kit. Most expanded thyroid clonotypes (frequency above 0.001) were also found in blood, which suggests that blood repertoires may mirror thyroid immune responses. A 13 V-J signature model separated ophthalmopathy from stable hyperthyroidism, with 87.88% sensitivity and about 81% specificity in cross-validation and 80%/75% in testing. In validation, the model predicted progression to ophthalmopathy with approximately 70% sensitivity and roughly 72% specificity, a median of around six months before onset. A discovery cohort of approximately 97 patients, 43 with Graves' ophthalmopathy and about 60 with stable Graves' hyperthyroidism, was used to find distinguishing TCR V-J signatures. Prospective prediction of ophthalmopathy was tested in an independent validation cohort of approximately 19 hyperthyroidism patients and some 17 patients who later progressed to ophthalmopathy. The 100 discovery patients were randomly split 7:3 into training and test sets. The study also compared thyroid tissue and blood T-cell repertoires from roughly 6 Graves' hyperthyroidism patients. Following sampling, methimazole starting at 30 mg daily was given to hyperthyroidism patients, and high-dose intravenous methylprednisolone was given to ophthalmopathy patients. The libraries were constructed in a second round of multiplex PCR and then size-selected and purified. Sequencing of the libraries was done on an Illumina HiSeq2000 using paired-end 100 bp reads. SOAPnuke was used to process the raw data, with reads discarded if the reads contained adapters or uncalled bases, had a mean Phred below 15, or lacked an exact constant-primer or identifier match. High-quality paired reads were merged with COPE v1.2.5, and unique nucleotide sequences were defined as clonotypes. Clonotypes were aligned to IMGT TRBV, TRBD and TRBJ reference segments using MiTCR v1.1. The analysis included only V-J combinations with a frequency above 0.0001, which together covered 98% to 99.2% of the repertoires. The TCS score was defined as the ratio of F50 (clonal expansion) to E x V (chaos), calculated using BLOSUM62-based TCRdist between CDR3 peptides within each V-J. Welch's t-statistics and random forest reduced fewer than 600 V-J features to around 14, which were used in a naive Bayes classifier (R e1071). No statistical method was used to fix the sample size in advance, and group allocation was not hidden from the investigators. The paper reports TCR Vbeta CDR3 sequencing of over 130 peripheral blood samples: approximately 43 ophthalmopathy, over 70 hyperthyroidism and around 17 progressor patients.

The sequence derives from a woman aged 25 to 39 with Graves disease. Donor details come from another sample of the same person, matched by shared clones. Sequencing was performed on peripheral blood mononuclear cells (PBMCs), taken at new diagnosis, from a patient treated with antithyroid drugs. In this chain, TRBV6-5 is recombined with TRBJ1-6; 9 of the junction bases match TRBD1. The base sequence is TGTGCCAGCAGTTACTCGGGGACAGGGAGCGGTTCACCCCTCCACTTT. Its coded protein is CASSYSGTGSGSPLHF.